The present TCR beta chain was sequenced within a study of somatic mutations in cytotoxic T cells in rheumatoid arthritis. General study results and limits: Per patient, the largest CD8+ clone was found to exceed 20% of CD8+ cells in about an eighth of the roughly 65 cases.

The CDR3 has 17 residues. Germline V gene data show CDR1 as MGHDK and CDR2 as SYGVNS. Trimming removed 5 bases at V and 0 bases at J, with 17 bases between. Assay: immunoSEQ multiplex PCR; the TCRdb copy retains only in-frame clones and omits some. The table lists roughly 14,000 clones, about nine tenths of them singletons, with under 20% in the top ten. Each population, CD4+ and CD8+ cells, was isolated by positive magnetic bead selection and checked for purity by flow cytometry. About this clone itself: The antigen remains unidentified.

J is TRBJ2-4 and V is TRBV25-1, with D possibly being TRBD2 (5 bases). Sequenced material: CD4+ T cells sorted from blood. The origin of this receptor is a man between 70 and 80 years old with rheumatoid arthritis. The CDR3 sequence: CASSPRGYALAKNIQYF. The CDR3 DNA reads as TGTGCCAGCAGTCCCCGGGGTTATGCTCTAGCCAAAAACATTCAGTACTTC.